The next 13 T cell receptor beta chains were all read from a single sample in a study of metastatic and nonmetastatic thyroid tumors. TCRdb re-called clones via MiXCR from the PCR reads. The table records 14,000 to 15,000 clones, around 4% of them present only once. Among the patients, none had received any treatment before thyroid surgery. Sequencing was carried out using tumor tissue. The receptors were gathered from a female donor with papillary thyroid cancer or a benign thyroid nodule (not recorded which). Some clones in this sample may be carry-over from other donors' samples.

This clone was counted only a few times. The chain links TRBV12-3 or TRBV12-4 to TRBJ2-1; D gene unclear. V lost 3 bases to trimming and J lost 9 bases, with 12 bases between them. The CDR3 is 13 amino acids. The CDR3 reads CASSFGAPSEQFF. The CDR3 DNA is TGTGCCAGCAGTTTCGGCGCGCCAAGTGAGCAGTTCTTC.

This clone was counted only a few times. V is TRBV7-9 and J is TRBJ1-1; possibly TRBD1 for D (5 bases). V lost 6 bases, J lost 5 bases, and 16 bases lay in between. There are 14 residues in the CDR3. Germline V lookup: CDR1 SEHNR, CDR2 FQNEAQ (reference sequence). DNA of the CDR3: TGTGCCAGCAGGGGGGGGAGCGAGGAGACTGAAGCTTTCTTT. Translated, it gives CASRGGSEETEAFF.

The genes are TRBV4-1 and TRBJ2-7; the match to TRBD1 covers 7 bases. The CDR3 is 15 residues long. V lost 0 bases, J lost 3 bases, and 5 bases stayed unmatched. Germline lookup yields CDR1 MGHRA and CDR2 YSYEKL. DNA of the CDR3: TGCGCCAGCAGCCAAGATCCGGGACAGTACTACGAGCAGTACTTC. Protein sequence: CASSQDPGQYYEQYF.

This clone was seen more than once but under ten times. This chain joins TRBV6-2 or TRBV6-3 and TRBJ1-1; TRBD1 agrees at 8 bases. Germline lookup yields CDR1 MNHEY and CDR2 SVGEGT. The J segment lost 1 base and the V segment lost 5 bases, leaving 9 bases of the junction unmatched. The CDR3 spans 16 residues. CDR3 in DNA: TGTGCCAGCAGTACACTCCAGGGGACAGGGAACACTGAAGCTTTCTTT. This encodes CASSTLQGTGNTEAFF.

In this sample, this clone turned up a few times. The J gene is TRBJ1-2, the V gene TRBV28, with D possibly being TRBD1 (5 bases). Germline V gene sequence: CDR1 MDHEN, CDR2 SYDVKM. The V gene lost 4 bases and the J gene lost 6 bases, with 21 bases spanning the gap. The CDR3 covers 16 residues. The CDR3 loop reads CASSYPGGSDLNGYTF. The DNA of the CDR3 is TGTGCCAGCAGTTACCCGGGGGGGAGCGATCTGAATGGCTACACCTTC.

The V call is TRBV5-1, the J call TRBJ2-1; TRBD2 aligns across 7 bases. CDR1 and CDR2 from the germline V gene are SGHRS and YFSETQ. Trimming cost V 4 bases and J 4 bases; bases outside gene matches: 8. The CDR3 has 15 residues. In DNA form, the CDR3 reads TGCGCCAGCAGCCCCGTGTTGCGGGAGTACAATGAGCAGTTCTTC. Protein sequence: CASSPVLREYNEQFF.

In its sample, this clone was seen a few times. CDR3 sequence (DNA): TGTGCCAGCAGAACGGACAGGGGGAGGACTGAAGCTTTCTTT. The encoded protein is CASRTDRGRTEAFF. The rearrangement uses TRBV6-2 or TRBV6-3 and TRBJ1-1, with 10 positions matching TRBD1. The J segment lost 5 bases and the V segment lost 6 bases, leaving 6 bases of the junction unmatched. The CDR3 is made up of 14 amino acids. The V gene's germline CDR1 is MNHEY and CDR2 SVGEGT.

Only a few counts were recorded for this clone. V gene TRBV15 combines with J gene TRBJ2-1; D not resolved. Per germline, CDR1 LNHNV and CDR2 YYDKDF (reference sequence). V lost 6 bases and J 7 bases, leaving 10 bases between the germline ends. The CDR3 extends over 12 amino acids. As DNA, the CDR3 is TGTGCCACCAGTCTGGGCCCTAATGAGCAGTTCTTC. Translating it yields CATSLGPNEQFF.

By share, this clone counts as large. The sample carries other DNA sequences with the same CDR3. The genes are TRBV27 and TRBJ1-6; 12 bases line up with TRBD1. With 4 bases clipped from V and 8 bases from J, the junction kept 9 bases outside the gene matches. CDR3 length equals 17 residues. The germline gives CDR1 MNHEY, CDR2 SMNVEV (reference sequence). The CDR3 DNA reads as TGTGCCAGCAGTTGGGGGACAGGGGGCGCGTTTCATTCACCCCTCCACTTT. Translated: CASSWGTGGAFHSPLHF.

The chain recombines TRBV20-1 with TRBJ2-7; D remains ambiguous. The germline V gene encodes CDR1 DFQATT and CDR2 SNEGSKA (reference sequence). The V end was cut by 6 bases, the J end by 3 bases, with 9 bases between. The CDR3 runs 11 residues. The CDR3 DNA sequence: TGCAGTGCCACCTATAACTACGAGCAGTACTTC. It is translated as CSATYNYEQYF.

In its sample, this clone was seen a few times. This chain uses TRBV6-2 or TRBV6-3 with TRBJ1-1, with TRBD1 matching over 9 bases. The CDR3 spans 15 residues. The V gene's germline CDR1 is MNHEY and CDR2 SVGEGT. V lost 5 bases to trimming and J lost 7 bases; unmatched junction nucleotides: 11. The CDR3 region is CASSTQTGGFGEAFF. Written as DNA, the CDR3 is TGTGCCAGCAGTACTCAAACAGGGGGCTTCGGTGAAGCTTTCTTT.

For the CDR3, the DNA is TGTGCCAGTAGGACAGGGGAGCAAGCCCCAGATACGCAGTATTTT. Translating gives CASRTGEQAPDTQYF. The chain has TRBV19 and TRBJ2-3; 8 bases agree with TRBD1. The CDR3 consists of 15 residues. Trimming took 6 bases from V and 4 from J; bases not matched to a gene: 9. Germline V CDR1 and CDR2: LNHDA, SQIVND (reference sequence).

This clone was observed a handful of times. The CDR3 loop reads CASSLIGVSAYNEQFF. In DNA form, the CDR3 reads TGTGCCAGCAGCTTAATCGGGGTGTCTGCCTACAATGAGCAGTTCTTC. The genes are TRBV7-9 and TRBJ2-1, with D maybe TRBD2 (5 bases). V was trimmed by 2 bases and J by 2 bases, leaving 13 bases between them. Germline CDR1 SEHNR, CDR2 FQNEAQ (reference sequence). This CDR3 contains 16 residues.